The 9 T cell receptor beta chains presented below share a single source sample, sequenced in a study of cytomegalovirus exposure and HLA in healthy donors. The PCR contained 60 Vbeta and 13 Jbeta primers. Profiling relied on immunoSEQ multiplex PCR, and the TCRdb table lists in-frame clones only, not all of them. The sample has approximately 190,000 clones, roughly 77% seen once; the top ten hold about 3.4%. Sample: PBMCs. These TCRs come from a man in his forties or fifties in good health and CMV-seropositive.

The chain uses TRBV7-3 and TRBJ1-6; D may be TRBD1 (6 bases). Per the germline V gene, CDR1 is SGHTA and CDR2 is FQGTGA. Trimming removed 8 bases from V and 6 bases from J, with 11 bases in between. The CDR3 runs to 13 residues. The CDR3 protein is CASGQSLNSPLHF. CDR3 nucleotides: TGTGCCAGCGGACAGTCCCTTAATTCACCCCTCCACTTT.

The rearrangement uses TRBV15 and TRBJ2-2; D is unresolved. V was clipped by 1 base and J by 5 bases, with 5 bases between them. The CDR3 has 13 amino acids. Germline CDR1 LNHNV, CDR2 YYDKDF (reference sequence). The CDR3 nucleotides read TGTGCCACCAGCAGAGGTCCGACCGGGGAGCTGTTTTTT. It yields the protein CATSRGPTGELFF.

This clone occurred a few times. The rearrangement uses TRBV5-1 and TRBJ2-1, with 12 bases matching TRBD2. CDR1 SGHRS and CDR2 YFSETQ come from the germline V gene. There are 17 residues in the CDR3. J gave up 9 bases and V 0 bases, and 10 bases lay outside the gene matches. This chain's CDR3 is CASSLASGGAEMGEQFF. The CDR3 DNA follows: TGCGCCAGCAGCTTGGCTAGCGGGGGGGCCGAGATGGGTGAGCAGTTCTTC.

The CDR3 region is CASSLQGYDSPLHF. The CDR3 bases are TGTGCCAGCAGTTTACAGGGATACGATTCACCCCTCCACTTT. The chain carries TRBV6-5 and TRBJ1-6; TRBD1 is a possible D gene (6 bases). CDR1 and CDR2 (germline): MNHEY, SVGAGI. The length of the CDR3 is 14 residues. The V gene lost 4 bases and the J gene lost 8 bases, with 12 bases spanning the gap.

The genes are TRBV5-4 and TRBJ1-2; D remains ambiguous. This CDR3 spans 15 amino acids. Germline V gene lookup returns CDR1 SGHNT and CDR2 YYREEE (reference sequence). Trimming pared 2 bases from V and 6 bases from J, leaving 17 bases between. The CDR3 reads CASSLRAGMKDGYTF. CDR3 nucleotides: TGTGCCAGCAGCTTAAGGGCGGGAATGAAGGATGGCTACACCTTC.

In DNA form, the CDR3 reads TGCGCCAGCAGCTCAGACAGTAACTCTGGGGCCAACGTCCTGACTTTC. Its translation: CASSSDSNSGANVLTF. This rearrangement joins TRBV5-1 to TRBJ2-6, with D possibly being TRBD1 (5 bases). Looked up from germline, CDR1 is SGHRS and CDR2 is YFSETQ. The CDR3 has 16 amino acids. Trimming shortened V by 3 bases and J by 0 bases, and 10 bases separated the two germline ends.

J is TRBJ1-6 and V is TRBV27, with 8 bases matching TRBD1. Per the germline V gene, CDR1 is MNHEY and CDR2 is SMNVEV (reference sequence). V trimming: 8 bases; J trimming: 13 bases; junction bases outside the gene matches: 7. The CDR3 totals 12 residues. DNA for the CDR3: TGTGCCAGCGGTACAACAGGGGGTCCCCTCCACTTT. As protein: CASGTTGGPLHF.

The rearrangement uses TRBV10-3 and TRBJ1-5, with a possible D match to TRBD1 (6 bases). The CDR3 is made up of 15 amino acids. V lost 10 bases and J 1 base, leaving 17 bases between the germline ends. Germline values: CDR1 ENHRY, CDR2 SYGVKD. The CDR3 sequence: CATRDTPNSNQPQHF. In nucleotides, the CDR3 is TGTGCCACCAGGGACACCCCGAACAGCAATCAGCCCCAGCATTTT.

The rearrangement joins TRBV6-1 to TRBJ1-2, with TRBD1 identical over 11 bases. The CDR3 runs to 15 residues. Germline CDR1 is MNHNS and CDR2 is SASEGT. With 7 bases clipped from V and 2 bases from J, the junction kept 6 bases outside the gene matches. The CDR3 here is CASIPGQGANYGYTF. CDR3 DNA sequence: TGTGCCAGCATCCCTGGACAGGGGGCGAACTATGGCTACACCTTC.